This TCR beta chain appears in the sequencing data of a study of response to subunit inactivated influenza vaccine. V was clipped by 3 bases and J by 1 base, with 14 bases between them. This CDR3 spans 15 amino acids. Looked up from germline, CDR1 is DFQATT and CDR2 is SNEGSKA (reference sequence). There are many counts of this clonotype. One entry per CDR3 protein results from TCRdb running MiXCR on the RT-PCR reads. The sample has fewer than 200,000 distinct CDR3 sequences, around 8.8% seen once. The source was non-naive T cells sorted from PBMCs, collected on the day of vaccination. The V call is TRBV20-1, the J call TRBJ2-3; TRBD2 is a possible D gene (5 bases). This sequence originates from a man in his fifties or sixties who received an inactivated influenza vaccine. Here the CDR3 reads CSARDFQSGTDTQYF. In DNA form, the CDR3 reads TGCAGTGCTAGGGACTTCCAGAGTGGCACAGATACGCAGTATTTT.